This TCR beta chain was recovered during a study of identical twins. CDR3 length: 17 amino acids. The germline V gene encodes CDR1 LNHNV and CDR2 YYDKDF (reference sequence). The V and J ends lost 3 bases and 2 bases, in that order; junction bases with no gene match: 7. This clonotype appeared many times. Each CDR3 protein is one row after TCRdb ran MiXCR on the 5' RACE reads. The sample lists around 140,000 distinct CDR3 sequences, around 3.5% occurring once. This TCR was recovered from a man between 18 and 35 years old in good health. The specimen was memory T cells sorted from blood. This chain links TRBV15 with TRBJ2-6; 7 nucleotides align to TRBD1. CDR3 nucleotides: TGTGCCACCAGCAGTGAGGAAGACAGGGCTGGGGCCAACGTCCTGACTTTC. This codes for CATSSEEDRAGANVLTF.